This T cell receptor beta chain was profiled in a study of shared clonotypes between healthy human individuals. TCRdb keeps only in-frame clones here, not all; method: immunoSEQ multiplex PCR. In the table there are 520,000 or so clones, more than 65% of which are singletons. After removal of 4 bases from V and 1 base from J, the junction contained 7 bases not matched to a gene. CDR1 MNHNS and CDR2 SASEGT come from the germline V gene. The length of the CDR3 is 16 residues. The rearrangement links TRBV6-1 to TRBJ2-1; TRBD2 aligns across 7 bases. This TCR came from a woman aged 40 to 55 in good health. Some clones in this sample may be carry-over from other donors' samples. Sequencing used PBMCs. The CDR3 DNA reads TGTGCCAGCAGTGGGGGTGGGAGGGTTTCCTACAATGAGCAGTTCTTC. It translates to CASSGGGRVSYNEQFF.